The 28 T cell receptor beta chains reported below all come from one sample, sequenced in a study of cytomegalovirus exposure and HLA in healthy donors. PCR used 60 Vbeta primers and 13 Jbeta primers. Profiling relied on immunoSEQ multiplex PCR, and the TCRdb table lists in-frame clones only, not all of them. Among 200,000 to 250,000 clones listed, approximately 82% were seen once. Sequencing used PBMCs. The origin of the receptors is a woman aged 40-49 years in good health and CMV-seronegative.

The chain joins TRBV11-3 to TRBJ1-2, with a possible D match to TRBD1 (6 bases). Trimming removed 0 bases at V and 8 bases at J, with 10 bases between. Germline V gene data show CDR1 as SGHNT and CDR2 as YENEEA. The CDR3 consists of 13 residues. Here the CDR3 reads CASSLEPGGGYTF. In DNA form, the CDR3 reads TGTGCCAGCAGCTTAGAACCGGGGGGCGGCTACACCTTC.

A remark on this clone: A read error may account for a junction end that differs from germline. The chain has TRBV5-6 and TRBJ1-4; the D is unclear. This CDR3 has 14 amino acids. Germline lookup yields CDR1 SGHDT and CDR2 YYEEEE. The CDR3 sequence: CASSLVSANEKLSF. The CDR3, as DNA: TGTGCCAGCAGCTTGGTCTCCGCTAATGAAAAACTGTCTTTT.

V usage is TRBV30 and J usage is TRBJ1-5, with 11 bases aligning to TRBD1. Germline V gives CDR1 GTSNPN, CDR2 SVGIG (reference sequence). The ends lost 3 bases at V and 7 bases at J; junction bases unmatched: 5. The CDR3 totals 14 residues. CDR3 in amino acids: CAWRGTGGIQPQHF. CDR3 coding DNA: TGTGCCTGGAGGGGGACAGGGGGGATCCAGCCCCAGCATTTT.

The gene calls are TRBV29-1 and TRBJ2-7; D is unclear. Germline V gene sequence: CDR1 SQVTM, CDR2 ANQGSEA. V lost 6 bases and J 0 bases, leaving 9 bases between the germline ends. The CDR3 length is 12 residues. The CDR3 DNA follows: TGCAGCGTGCAGTTCTCCTCCTACGAGCAGTACTTC. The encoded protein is CSVQFSSYEQYF.

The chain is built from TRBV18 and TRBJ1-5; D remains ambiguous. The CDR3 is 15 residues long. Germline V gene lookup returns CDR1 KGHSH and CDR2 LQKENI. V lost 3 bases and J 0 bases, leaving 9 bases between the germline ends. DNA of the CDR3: TGTGCCAGCTCACCCGGGTATGATAGCAATCAGCCCCAGCATTTT. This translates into CASSPGYDSNQPQHF.

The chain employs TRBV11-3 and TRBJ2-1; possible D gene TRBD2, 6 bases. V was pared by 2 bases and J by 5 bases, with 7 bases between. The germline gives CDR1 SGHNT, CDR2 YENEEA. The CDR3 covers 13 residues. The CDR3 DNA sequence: TGTGCCAGCAGCTTACCGGGGGACAATGAGCAGTTCTTC. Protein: CASSLPGDNEQFF.

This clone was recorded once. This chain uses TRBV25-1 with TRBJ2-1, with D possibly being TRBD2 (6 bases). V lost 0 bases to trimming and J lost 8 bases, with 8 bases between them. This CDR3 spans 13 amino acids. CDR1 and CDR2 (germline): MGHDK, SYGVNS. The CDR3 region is CASSEYRGYEQFF. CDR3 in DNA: TGTGCCAGCAGTGAATATCGGGGGTATGAGCAGTTCTTC.

Written as DNA, the CDR3 is TGTGCCAGCATTCCAAATCTGTGGGGCGGGGACGAGCAGTACTTC. The encoded protein is CASIPNLWGGDEQYF. This chain joins TRBV6-1 and TRBJ2-7; D might be TRBD2 (6 bases). The germline CDR1 and CDR2 sequences are MNHNS and SASEGT. Trimming stripped 7 bases from V and 5 bases from J, with 21 bases between. This CDR3 has 15 amino acids.

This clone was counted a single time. CDR3 sequence: CASRGGETQYF. The CDR3 nucleotides read TGCGCCAGCAGAGGGGGAGAGACCCAGTACTTC. The chain recombines TRBV5-1 with TRBJ2-5; weak D call: TRBD1 (6 bases). Germline V gene sequence: CDR1 SGHRS, CDR2 YFSETQ. The ends were cut back, 5 bases at V and 4 bases at J, with 6 bases in the middle. There are 11 residues in the CDR3.

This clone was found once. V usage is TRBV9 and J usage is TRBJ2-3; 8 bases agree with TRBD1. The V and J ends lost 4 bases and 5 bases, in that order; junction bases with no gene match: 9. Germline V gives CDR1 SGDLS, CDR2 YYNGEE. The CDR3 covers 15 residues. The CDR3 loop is CASSLRTGYEDTQYF. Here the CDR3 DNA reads TGTGCCAGCAGCCTCCGGACAGGGTATGAAGATACGCAGTATTTT. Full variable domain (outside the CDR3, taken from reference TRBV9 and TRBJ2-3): DSGVTQTPKHLITATGQRVTLRCSPRSGDLSVYWYQQSLDQGLQFLIQYYNGEERAKGNILERFSAQQFPDLHSELNLSSLELGDSALYFCASSLRTGYEDTQYFGPGTRLTVL.

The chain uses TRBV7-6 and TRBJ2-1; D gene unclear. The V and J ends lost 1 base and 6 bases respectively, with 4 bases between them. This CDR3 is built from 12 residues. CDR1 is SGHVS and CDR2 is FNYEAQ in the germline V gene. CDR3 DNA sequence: TGTGCCAGCAGCTTAGACGGCAATGAGCAGTTCTTC. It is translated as CASSLDGNEQFF.

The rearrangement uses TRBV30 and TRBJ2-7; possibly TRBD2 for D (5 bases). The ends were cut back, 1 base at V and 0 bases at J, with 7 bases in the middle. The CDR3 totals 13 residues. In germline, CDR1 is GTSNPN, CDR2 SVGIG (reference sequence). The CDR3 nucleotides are TGTGCCTGGAGTGCGGGGATCTCCTACGAGCAGTACTTC. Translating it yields CAWSAGISYEQYF.

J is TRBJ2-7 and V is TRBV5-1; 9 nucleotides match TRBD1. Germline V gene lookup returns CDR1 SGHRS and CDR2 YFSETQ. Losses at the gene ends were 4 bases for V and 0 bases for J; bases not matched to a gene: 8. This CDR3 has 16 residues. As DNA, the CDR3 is TGCGCCAGCAGCGCCGGACAGGGGATACCCTCCTACGAGCAGTACTTC. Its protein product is CASSAGQGIPSYEQYF. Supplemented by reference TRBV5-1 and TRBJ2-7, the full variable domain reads KAGVTQTPRYLIKTRGQQVTLSCSPISGHRSVSWYQQTPGQGLQFLFEYFSETQRNKGNFPGRFSGRQFSNSRSEMNVSTLELGDSALYLCASSAGQGIPSYEQYFGPGTRLTVT.

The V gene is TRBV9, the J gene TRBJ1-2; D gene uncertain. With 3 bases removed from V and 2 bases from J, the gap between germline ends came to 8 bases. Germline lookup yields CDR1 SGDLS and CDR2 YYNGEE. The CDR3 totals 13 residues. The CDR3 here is CASSERQNYGYTF. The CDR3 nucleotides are TGTGCCAGCAGCGAGAGGCAGAACTATGGCTACACCTTC. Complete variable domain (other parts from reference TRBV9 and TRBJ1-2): DSGVTQTPKHLITATGQRVTLRCSPRSGDLSVYWYQQSLDQGLQFLIQYYNGEERAKGNILERFSAQQFPDLHSELNLSSLELGDSALYFCASSERQNYGYTFGSGTRLTVV.

This chain's CDR3 is CAWSPRPGLRAGELFF. CDR3 nucleotide sequence: TGTGCCTGGAGTCCACGTCCCGGGCTCAGGGCCGGGGAGCTGTTTTTT. The chain recombines TRBV30 with TRBJ2-2, with D possibly matching TRBD1 (5 bases). The CDR3 length is 16 residues. Germline lookup yields CDR1 GTSNPN and CDR2 SVGIG (reference sequence). The V end lost 2 bases, the J end lost 6 bases, and 19 bases lay between the germline ends.

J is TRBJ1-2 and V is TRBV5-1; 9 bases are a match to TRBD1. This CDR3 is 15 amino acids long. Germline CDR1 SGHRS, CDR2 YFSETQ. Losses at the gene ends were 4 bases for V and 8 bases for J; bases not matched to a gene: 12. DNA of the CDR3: TGCGCCAGCAGCAAAATACCGGGACAGGGCAGAGGCTACACCTTC. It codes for CASSKIPGQGRGYTF.

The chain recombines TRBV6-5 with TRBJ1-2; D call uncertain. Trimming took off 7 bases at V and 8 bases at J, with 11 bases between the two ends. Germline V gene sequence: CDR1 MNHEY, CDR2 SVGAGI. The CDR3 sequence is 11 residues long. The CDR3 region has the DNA TGTGCCAGCACTGGGCCCTCCGGCTACACCTTC. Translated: CASTGPSGYTF.

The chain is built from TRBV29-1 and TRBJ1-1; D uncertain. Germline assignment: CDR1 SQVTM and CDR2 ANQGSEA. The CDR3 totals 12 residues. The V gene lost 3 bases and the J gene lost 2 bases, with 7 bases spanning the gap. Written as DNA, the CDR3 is TGCAGCGTTGAGGTGCGAAACACTGAAGCTTTCTTT. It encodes CSVEVRNTEAFF.

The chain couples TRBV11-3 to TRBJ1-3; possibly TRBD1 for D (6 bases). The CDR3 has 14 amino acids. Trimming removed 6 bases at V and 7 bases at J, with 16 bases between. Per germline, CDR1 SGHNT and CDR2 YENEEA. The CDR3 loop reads CASSSRGIMNTIYF. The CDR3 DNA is TGTGCCAGCAGTTCCAGGGGTATAATGAACACCATATATTTT.

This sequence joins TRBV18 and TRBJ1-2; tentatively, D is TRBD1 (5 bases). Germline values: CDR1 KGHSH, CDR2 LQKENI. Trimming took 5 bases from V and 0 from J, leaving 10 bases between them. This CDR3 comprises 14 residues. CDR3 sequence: CASSYGQSNYGYTF. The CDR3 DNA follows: TGTGCCAGCTCATACGGACAATCTAACTATGGCTACACCTTC. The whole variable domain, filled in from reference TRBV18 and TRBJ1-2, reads NAGVMQNPRHLVRRRGQEARLRCSPMKGHSHVYWYRQLPEEGLKFMVYLQKENIIDESGMPKERFSAEFPKEGPSILRIQQVVRGDSAAYFCASSYGQSNYGYTFGSGTRLTVV.

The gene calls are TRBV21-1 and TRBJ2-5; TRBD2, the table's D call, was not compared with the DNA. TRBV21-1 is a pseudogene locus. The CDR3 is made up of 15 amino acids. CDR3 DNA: TGTGCCAGCGGTTATAGCGGGGGGTGTCAAGAGACCCAGTACTTC. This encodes CASGYSGGCQETQYF.

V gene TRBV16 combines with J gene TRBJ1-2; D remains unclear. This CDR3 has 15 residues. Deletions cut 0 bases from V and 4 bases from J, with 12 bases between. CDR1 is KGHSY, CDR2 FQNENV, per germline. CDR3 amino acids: CASSQSEEQTYGYTF. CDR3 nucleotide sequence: TGTGCCAGCAGCCAATCTGAGGAGCAGACCTATGGCTACACCTTC.

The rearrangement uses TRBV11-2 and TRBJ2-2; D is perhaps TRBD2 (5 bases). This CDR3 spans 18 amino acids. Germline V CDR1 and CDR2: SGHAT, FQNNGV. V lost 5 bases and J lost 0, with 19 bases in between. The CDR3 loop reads CASSPIRGPAANTGELFF. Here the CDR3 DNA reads TGTGCCAGCAGCCCCATTCGGGGTCCGGCTGCGAACACCGGGGAGCTGTTTTTT.

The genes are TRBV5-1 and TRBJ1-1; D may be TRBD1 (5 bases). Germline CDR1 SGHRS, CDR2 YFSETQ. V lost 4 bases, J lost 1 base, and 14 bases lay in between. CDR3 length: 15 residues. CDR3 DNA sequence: TGCGCCAGCAGCGCGGAAGCCAGGGCGAACACTGAAGCTTTCTTT. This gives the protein CASSAEARANTEAFF. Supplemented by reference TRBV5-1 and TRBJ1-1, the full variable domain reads KAGVTQTPRYLIKTRGQQVTLSCSPISGHRSVSWYQQTPGQGLQFLFEYFSETQRNKGNFPGRFSGRQFSNSRSEMNVSTLELGDSALYLCASSAEARANTEAFFGQGTRLTVV.

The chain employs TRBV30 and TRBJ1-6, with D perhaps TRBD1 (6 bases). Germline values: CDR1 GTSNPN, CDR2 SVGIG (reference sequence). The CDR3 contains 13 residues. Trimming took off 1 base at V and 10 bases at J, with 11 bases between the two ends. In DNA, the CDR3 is TGTGCCTGGAGTGACAGGGTGGGGTCACCCCTCCACTTT. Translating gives CAWSDRVGSPLHF.

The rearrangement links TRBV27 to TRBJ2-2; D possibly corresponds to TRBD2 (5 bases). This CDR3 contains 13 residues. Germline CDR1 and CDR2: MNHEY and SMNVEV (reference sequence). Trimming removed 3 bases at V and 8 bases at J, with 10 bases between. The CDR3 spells CASSLVGDGELFF. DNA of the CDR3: TGTGCCAGCAGTTTGGTGGGAGATGGGGAGCTGTTTTTT.

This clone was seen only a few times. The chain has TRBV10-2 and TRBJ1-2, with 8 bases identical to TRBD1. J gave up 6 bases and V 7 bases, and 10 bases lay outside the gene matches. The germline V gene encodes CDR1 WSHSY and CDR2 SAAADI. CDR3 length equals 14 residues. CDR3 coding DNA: TGCGCCAGCAATTTAGACAGGGGATCGAATGGCTACACCTTC. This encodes CASNLDRGSNGYTF.

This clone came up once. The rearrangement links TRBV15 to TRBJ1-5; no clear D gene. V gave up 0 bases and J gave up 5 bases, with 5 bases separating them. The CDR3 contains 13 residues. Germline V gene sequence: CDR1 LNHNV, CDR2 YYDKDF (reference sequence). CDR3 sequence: CATSRDLHQPQHF. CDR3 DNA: TGTGCCACCAGCAGAGATCTTCATCAGCCCCAGCATTTT.